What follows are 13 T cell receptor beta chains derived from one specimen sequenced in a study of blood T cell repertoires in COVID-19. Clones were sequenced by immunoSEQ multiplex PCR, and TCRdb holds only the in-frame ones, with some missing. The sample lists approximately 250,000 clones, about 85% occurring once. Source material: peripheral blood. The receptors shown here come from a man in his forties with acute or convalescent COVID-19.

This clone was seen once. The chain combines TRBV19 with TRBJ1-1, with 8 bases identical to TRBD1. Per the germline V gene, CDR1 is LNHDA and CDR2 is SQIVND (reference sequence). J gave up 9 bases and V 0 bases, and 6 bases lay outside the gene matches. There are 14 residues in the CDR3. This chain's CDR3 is CASSIDPQGAKAFF. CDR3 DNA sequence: TGTGCCAGTAGTATAGACCCCCAGGGGGCGAAAGCTTTCTTT.

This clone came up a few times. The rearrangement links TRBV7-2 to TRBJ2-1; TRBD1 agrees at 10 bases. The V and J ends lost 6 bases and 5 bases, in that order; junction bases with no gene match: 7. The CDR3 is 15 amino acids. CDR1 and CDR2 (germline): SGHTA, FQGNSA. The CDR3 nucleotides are TGTGCCAGCAGTTCGGACAGGGGGGGAAACAATGAGCAGTTCTTC. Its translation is CASSSDRGGNNEQFF. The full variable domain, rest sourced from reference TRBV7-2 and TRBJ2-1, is GAGVSQSPSNKVTEKGKDVELRCDPISGHTALYWYRQSLGQGLEFLIYFQGNSAPDKSGLPSDRFSAERTGGSVSTLTIQRTQQEDSAVYLCASSSDRGGNNEQFFGPGTRLTVL.

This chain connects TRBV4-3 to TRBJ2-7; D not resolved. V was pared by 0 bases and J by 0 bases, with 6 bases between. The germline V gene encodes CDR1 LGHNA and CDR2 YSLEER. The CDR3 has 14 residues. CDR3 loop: CASSQDRYSYEQYF. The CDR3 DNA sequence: TGCGCCAGCAGCCAAGACAGGTACTCCTACGAGCAGTACTTC.

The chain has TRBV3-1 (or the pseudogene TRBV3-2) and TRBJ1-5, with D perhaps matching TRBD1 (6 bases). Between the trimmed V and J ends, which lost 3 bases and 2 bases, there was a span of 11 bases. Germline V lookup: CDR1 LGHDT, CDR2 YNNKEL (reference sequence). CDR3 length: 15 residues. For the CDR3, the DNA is TGTGCCAGCAGCCATGGGGGGGGCGGCAATCAGCCCCAGCATTTT. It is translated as CASSHGGGGNQPQHF.

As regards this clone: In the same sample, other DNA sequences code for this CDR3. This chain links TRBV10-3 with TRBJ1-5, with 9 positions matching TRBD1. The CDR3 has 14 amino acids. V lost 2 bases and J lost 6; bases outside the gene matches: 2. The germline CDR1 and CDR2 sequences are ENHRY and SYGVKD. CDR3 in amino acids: CAISEDRGSQPQHF. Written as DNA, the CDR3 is TGTGCCATCAGTGAGGACAGGGGGAGTCAGCCCCAGCATTTT.

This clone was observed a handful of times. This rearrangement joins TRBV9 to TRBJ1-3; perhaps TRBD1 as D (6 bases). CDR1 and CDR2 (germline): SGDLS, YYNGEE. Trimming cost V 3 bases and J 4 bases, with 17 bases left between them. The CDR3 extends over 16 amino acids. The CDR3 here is CASSALQGTGGNTIYF. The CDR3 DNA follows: TGTGCCAGCAGCGCTCTACAGGGAACGGGAGGAAACACCATATATTTT.

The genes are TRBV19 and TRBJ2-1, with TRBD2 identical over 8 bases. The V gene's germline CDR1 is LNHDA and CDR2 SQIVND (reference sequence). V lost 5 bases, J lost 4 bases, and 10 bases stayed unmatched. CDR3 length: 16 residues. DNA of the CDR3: TGTGCCAGTAGTTCGGCGAGCGGGGGCTTTTACAATGAGCAGTTCTTC. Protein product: CASSSASGGFYNEQFF. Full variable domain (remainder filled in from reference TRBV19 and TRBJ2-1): DGGITQSPKYLFRKEGQNVTLSCEQNLNHDAMYWYRQDPGQGLRLIYYSQIVNDFQKGDIAEGYSVSREKKESFPLTVTSAQKNPTAFYLCASSSASGGFYNEQFFGPGTRLTVL.

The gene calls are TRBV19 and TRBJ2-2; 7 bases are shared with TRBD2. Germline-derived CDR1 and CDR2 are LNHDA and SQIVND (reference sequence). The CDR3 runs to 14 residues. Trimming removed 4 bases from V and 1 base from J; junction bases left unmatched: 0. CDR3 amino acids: CASSKRENTGELFF. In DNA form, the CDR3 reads TGTGCCAGTAGTAAGCGGGAGAACACCGGGGAGCTGTTTTTT.

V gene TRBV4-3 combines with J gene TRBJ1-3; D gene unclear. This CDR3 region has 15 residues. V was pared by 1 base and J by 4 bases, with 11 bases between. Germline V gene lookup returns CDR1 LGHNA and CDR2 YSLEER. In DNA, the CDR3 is TGCGCCAGCAGCCAAGGGGAGGGCTTCGGAAACACCATATATTTT. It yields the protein CASSQGEGFGNTIYF.

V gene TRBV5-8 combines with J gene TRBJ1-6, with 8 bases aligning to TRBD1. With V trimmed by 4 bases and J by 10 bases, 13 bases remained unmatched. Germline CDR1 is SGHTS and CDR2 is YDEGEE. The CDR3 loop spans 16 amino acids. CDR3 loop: CASSPHRTGYLSPLHF. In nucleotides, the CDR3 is TGTGCCAGCAGCCCCCATCGGACAGGGTACCTCTCACCCCTCCACTTT.

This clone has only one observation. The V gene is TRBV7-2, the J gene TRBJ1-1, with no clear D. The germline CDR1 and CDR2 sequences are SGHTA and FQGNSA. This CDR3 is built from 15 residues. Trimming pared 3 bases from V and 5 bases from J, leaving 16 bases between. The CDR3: CASSFLLSEGTEAFF. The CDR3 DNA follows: TGTGCCAGCAGCTTCCTTCTTTCCGAGGGTACTGAAGCTTTCTTT.

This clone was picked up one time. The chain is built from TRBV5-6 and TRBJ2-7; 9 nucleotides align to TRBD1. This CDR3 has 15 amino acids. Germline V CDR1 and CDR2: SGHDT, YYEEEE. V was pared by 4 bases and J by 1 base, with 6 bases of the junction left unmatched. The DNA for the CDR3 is TGTGCCAGCAGCCTCACAGGGGGCGCTTCCTACGAGCAGTACTTC. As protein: CASSLTGGASYEQYF.

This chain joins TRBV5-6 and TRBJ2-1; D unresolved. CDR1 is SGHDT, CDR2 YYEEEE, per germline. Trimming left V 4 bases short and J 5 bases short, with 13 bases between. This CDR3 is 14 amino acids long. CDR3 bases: TGTGCCAGCAGCCGGGTGAAGGTTAACAATGAGCAGTTCTTC. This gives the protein CASSRVKVNNEQFF.